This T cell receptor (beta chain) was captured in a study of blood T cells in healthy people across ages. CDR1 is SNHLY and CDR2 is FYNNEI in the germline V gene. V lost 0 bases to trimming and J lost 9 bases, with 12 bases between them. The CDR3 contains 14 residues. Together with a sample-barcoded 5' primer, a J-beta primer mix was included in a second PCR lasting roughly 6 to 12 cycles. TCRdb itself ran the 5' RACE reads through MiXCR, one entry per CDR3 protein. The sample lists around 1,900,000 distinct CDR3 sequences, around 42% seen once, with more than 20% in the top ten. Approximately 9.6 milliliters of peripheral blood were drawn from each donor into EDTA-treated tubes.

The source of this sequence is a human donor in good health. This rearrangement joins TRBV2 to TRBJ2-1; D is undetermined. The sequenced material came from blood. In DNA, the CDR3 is TGTGCCAGCAGTGAAGCGCCCCTCCTGAGTGAGCAGTTCTTC. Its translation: CASSEAPLLSEQFF.